This TCR beta chain was observed in a study of blood T cells in healthy people across ages. Through a sample-barcoded 5' primer and a J-beta primer mix, a second PCR was run for roughly 6 to 11 cycles. Each cDNA molecule was tagged by a template-switch adaptor that had 12 random nucleotides. TCRdb re-called the 5' RACE reads with MiXCR, one entry per CDR3 protein. The data hold some 710,000 distinct CDR3 sequences, with around a fifth observed a single time. Per-sample PBMC isolation yielded at least 6.5 million cells. This receptor was taken from a man between 65 and 79 years old in good health. The sample was blood.

Written as DNA, the CDR3 is TGTGCCAGCAGAGAGGACAGGGGAAACACTGAAGCTTTCTTT. This codes for CASREDRGNTEAFF. V is TRBV2 and J is TRBJ1-1; 9 nucleotides agree with TRBD1. V lost 6 bases, J lost 2 bases, and 4 bases stayed unmatched. Germline values: CDR1 SNHLY, CDR2 FYNNEI. This CDR3 comprises 14 residues.